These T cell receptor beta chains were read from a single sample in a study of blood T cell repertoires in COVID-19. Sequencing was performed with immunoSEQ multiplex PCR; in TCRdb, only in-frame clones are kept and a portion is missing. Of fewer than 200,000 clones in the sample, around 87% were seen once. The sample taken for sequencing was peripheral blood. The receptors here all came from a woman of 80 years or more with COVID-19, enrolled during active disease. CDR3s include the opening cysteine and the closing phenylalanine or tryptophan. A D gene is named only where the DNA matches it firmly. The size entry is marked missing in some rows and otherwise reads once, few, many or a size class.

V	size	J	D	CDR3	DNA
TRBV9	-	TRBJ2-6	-	CASSFTRTPKGSGANVLTF	TGTGCCAGCAGCTTCACCCGGACTCCCAAAGGCTCTGGGGCCAACGTCCTGACTTTC
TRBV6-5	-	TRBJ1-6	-	CASSYEWADNSPLHF	TGTGCCAGCAGTTACGAATGGGCCGATAATTCACCCCTCCACTTT
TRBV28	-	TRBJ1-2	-	CASSFEWGYTF	TGTGCCAGCAGTTTTGAGTGGGGCTACACCTTC
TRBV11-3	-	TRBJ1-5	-	CASSLGSNQAYYSNQPQHF	TGTGCCAGCAGCTTAGGATCTAACCAGGCTTATTATAGCAATCAGCCCCAGCATTTT
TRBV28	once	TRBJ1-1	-	CASRPGTPTENTEAFF	TGTGCCAGCAGACCAGGGACACCCACCGAAAACACTGAAGCTTTCTTT
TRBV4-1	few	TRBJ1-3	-	CASSRGGVVISGNTIYF	TGCGCCAGCAGCCGGGGAGGGGTCGTGATCTCTGGAAACACCATATATTTT
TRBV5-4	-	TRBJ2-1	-	CASSPPPGSDYNEQFF	TGTGCCAGCAGCCCCCCTCCAGGATCTGACTACAATGAGCAGTTCTTC
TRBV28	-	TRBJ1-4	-	CASRTLAEKLFF	TGTGCCAGCAGGACGCTAGCTGAAAAACTGTTTTTT
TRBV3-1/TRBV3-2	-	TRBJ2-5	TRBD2	CASSQDRLAGTRGTQYF	TGTGCCAGCAGCCAAGATCGGCTAGCGGGGACCCGAGGGACCCAGTACTTC
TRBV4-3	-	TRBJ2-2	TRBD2	CASSQIAGGGSGELFF	TGCGCCAGCAGCCAAATAGCGGGAGGTGGGTCCGGGGAGCTGTTTTTT
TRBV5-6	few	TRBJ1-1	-	CASSLGRVAFEAFF	TGTGCCAGCAGCTTGGGGAGGGTGGCCTTTGAAGCTTTCTTT
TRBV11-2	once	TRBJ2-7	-	CASSLGLESEQYF	TGTGCCAGCAGCTTAGGTTTAGAGTCCGAGCAGTACTTC
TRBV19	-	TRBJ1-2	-	CASTLSGYGYTF	TGTGCCAGTACCTTATCAGGGTATGGCTACACCTTC
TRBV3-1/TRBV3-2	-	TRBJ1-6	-	CASSPGQPYNSPLHF	TGTGCCAGCAGCCCTGGACAGCCTTATAATTCACCCCTCCACTTT
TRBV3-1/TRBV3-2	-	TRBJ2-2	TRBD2	CASSAGDYTGELFF	TGTGCCAGCAGCGCGGGGGACTACACCGGGGAGCTGTTTTTT
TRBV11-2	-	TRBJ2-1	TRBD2	CASSPRIAGDYEQFF	TGTGCCAGCAGCCCCCGAATAGCGGGAGATTACGAGCAGTTCTTC
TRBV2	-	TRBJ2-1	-	CASRSSGSYNEQFF	TGTGCCAGCAGGAGCTCCGGCTCCTACAATGAGCAGTTCTTC
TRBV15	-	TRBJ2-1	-	CATSRWQGSNEQFF	TGTGCCACCAGCAGGTGGCAGGGTTCCAATGAGCAGTTCTTC
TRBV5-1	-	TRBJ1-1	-	CASSLGLTNTEAFF	TGCGCCAGCAGCTTGGGACTAACTAACACTGAAGCTTTCTTT
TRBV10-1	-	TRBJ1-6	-	CASSESEGDNSPLHF	TGCGCCAGCAGTGAGTCGGAAGGGGATAATTCACCCCTCCACTTT
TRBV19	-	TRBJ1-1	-	CASRGGRGSATEAFF	TGTGCCAGTAGGGGTGGCAGGGGTTCGGCCACTGAAGCTTTCTTT
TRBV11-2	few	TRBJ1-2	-	CASRAYGGDYGYTF	TGTGCCAGCAGGGCCTATGGGGGCGACTATGGCTACACCTTC